This record looks at one T cell receptor (beta chain) sequence and its context. Its antigen specificity is not known. Base qualities are not at hand, and no much larger clone is one base apart. TCRbeta CDR3 regions were amplified from genomic DNA by means of the immunoSEQ Assay, a bias-controlled multiplex PCR. From the authors' description of their analysis: Within the assay, amplification of reference gene primers was used to estimate how many nucleated cells each sample contained. To quantify the absolute abundance of each unique TCRbeta CDR3 rearrangement, sequence reads were collapsed and filtered. For each sample, productive Simpson clonality was calculated as the square root of Simpson's diversity index over productive rearrangements. TCRdb took this table from immuneACCESS and kept in-frame rearrangements with V and J called. Such tables lack part of the clones; where checked against another copy, unresolved V genes explain under half of the gap, and the rest is unexplained. D and trimming come from the DNA, and the V and J calls and clone size come from that table. The sample table holds approximately 220,000 clones, of which 70% to 85% were seen once. The ten top clones hold 1.3% of the sample.

This entry belongs to a study of blood T cell repertoires in COVID-19 (TCRdb year 2020). Describing the broader study: The collaborator samples originated in the United States, Italy and Spain and spanned the acute and convalescent phases of COVID-19. The material from the prospective study consisted of cDNA or gDNA derived from T cells, B-cell-depleted T cells, or PBMCs. Deeply sampled blood TCRbeta repertoires from subjects exposed to, actively infected with, or recovered from COVID-19 were included in the dataset. The repertoires were released in a freely available public database intended as a resource for research on the immune response to SARS-CoV-2. The samples were drawn from two sources: the first 160 participants of the ongoing ImmuneRACE study, and approximately 1,300 subjects contributed by 6 global collaborators. Nearly every sample came with metadata listing a de-identified subject ID, COVID-19 status, age in years and sex. Where HLA class I and class II types were available, the types were taken from metadata supplied by the sample provider, not from assay-based typing. Overall results and qualifications from the work: Clinical and demographic metadata were provided uncurated, with the amount varying by source and participant.

In the prospective study, participants were about 18 to 95 years old, resided in fewer than 25 geographic areas of the United States, and were enrolled through a virtual design. To assign participants to cohorts, the prospective study relied on clinical history that participants themselves reported in a screening survey and a study questionnaire. Mobile phlebotomists in the prospective study collected whole blood, serum and a nasopharyngeal or oropharyngeal swab from every participant. Additional blood draws and questionnaires over an approximately two-month period could optionally be provided by prospective study participants. Blood samples from the prospective study were shipped frozen or at room temperature prior to DNA extraction. Via the germline V gene, CDR1 is SNHLY and CDR2 FYNNEI. V is clipped by 6 bases and J by 7 bases, and the sequence between their germline boundaries is 7 bases long. The CDR3 starts with the cysteine, ends with the phenylalanine, and has 12 residues. Solely the CDR3 DNA is kept, with 36 bases framed from the first base.

The sequence joins TRBV2 to TRBJ1-6; too little of a D gene remains to name it. The clonotype comes from a woman aged 35 to 49 with acute COVID-19. The sequenced sample consisted of PBMCs or T cells enriched from blood (not recorded which). CDR3 sequence: CASRAGNSPLHF. The DNA reads TGTGCCAGCAGAGCGGGGAATTCACCCCTCCACTTT.